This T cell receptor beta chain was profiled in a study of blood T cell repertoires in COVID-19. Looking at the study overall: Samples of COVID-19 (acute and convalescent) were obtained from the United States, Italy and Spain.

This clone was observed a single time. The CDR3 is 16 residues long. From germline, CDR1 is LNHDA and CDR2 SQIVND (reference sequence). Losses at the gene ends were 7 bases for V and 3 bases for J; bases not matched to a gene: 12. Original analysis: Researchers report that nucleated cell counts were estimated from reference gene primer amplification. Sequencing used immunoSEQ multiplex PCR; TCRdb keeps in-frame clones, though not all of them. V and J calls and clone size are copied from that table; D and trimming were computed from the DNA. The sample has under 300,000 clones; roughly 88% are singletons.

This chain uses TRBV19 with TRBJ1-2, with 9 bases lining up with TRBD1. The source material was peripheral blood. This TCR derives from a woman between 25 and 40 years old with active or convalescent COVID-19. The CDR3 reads CASISPPGTGYYGYTF. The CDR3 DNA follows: TGTGCCAGTATCTCCCCACCCGGGACAGGGTACTATGGCTACACCTTC.